This T cell receptor (beta chain) is from a study of shared clonotypes between healthy human individuals. Overall study context: A couple of women and three men aged 18 to 49 made up the donors. Donors had three CD4 naive, three CD4 memory, two CD8 naive and one CD8 memory plate apiece.

V lost 7 bases and J lost 4, with 13 bases in between. This CDR3 comprises 13 residues. The V gene's germline CDR1 is LNHDA and CDR2 SQIVND (reference sequence). The sample holds a few counts of this clone. Donation came from healthy HIV-negative adults that had no recent acute infections or vaccinations. Division of CD4+ cells produced a CD45RA+ naive subset and a CD45RA-negative memory subset. Clones were read by immunoSEQ multiplex PCR, and TCRdb kept only the in-frame ones, dropping some. This sample has more than 850,000 clones, with about four fifths found just once. Sequencing was carried out using memory CD4+ T cells from PBMCs. Subset denoted: CD45RA-negative fraction. The chain is built from TRBV19 and TRBJ1-1; weak D call: TRBD1 (5 bases). This TCR came from a man younger than 30 in good health. Some clones in this sample may be carry-over from other donors' samples. The CDR3 loop is CASTWRGSTEAFF. In DNA, the CDR3 is TGTGCCAGTACATGGAGGGGTAGCACTGAAGCTTTCTTT.